This note documents a single TCR beta chain sequence. Its antigen is not identified. This specimen comes from a study of cytomegalovirus exposure and HLA in healthy donors. Whole-study context: Early release data held 75 million to 100 million unique TCRs from HLA-typed donors. Study-wide results and limits: Per a later analysis, 18,000 or so TCR beta sequences showed association with HLA alleles at 0.05 false discovery rate.

PCR involved 60 Vbeta and 13 Jbeta primers. TCRdb's table, derived via immunoSEQ multiplex PCR, lists solely in-frame clones and lacks some. This sample carries 200,000 or so clones, 70% to 85% of them seen once, and the ten largest clones take about 0.092%. Germline CDR1 and CDR2: KGHSH and LQKENI. The ends were cut back, 3 bases at V and 12 bases at J, with 12 bases in the middle. The CDR3 contains 12 residues. This receptor was obtained from a boy aged 2-9 years in good health and CMV-seronegative. Sequences were obtained from PBMCs. V is TRBV18 and J is TRBJ2-4; a possible D gene is TRBD1 (5 bases). CDR3 DNA: TGTGCCAGCTCACCTGACGGAAGGGGTCAGTACTTC. The encoded protein is CASSPDGRGQYF.